These 15 T cell receptor beta chains share one sample of origin, sequenced in a study of early T cells in non-severe SARS-CoV-2 infection (dated by TCRdb to 2020 to 2023). Library prep was done by 5' RACE. Sequenced on a NextSeq 500. In-frame beta chains were kept once TCRdb had trimmed the public reads at Q25 with fastp and called clones with MiXCR. Entries are consolidated by CDR3 protein sequence, retaining the most common genes and DNA. The sample has about 63,000 distinct CDR3 sequences on record, 10% to 15% of them singletons. The ten largest make up around 4.7% of the sample. The specimen was whole blood. The origin of the receptors is an adult who was a healthcare worker with PCR-confirmed SARS-CoV-2 infection or an uninfected control (not recorded which).

The chain couples TRBV20-1 to TRBJ2-5; D remains unclear. Germline V lookup: CDR1 DFQATT, CDR2 SNEGSKA (reference sequence). V was cut by 6 bases and J by 2 bases, with 10 bases left in between. This CDR3 has 12 amino acids. CDR3 nucleotides: TGCAGTGCGCAGGTGTTTCAAGAGACCCAGTACTTC. The encoded protein is CSAQVFQETQYF.

Concerning this clonotype itself: This clone may be a read error of a much larger clone one base away. The rearrangement links TRBV19 to TRBJ1-5; the match to TRBD1 covers 8 bases. Germline CDR1 and CDR2: LNHDA and SQIVND (reference sequence). The V and J ends lost 3 bases and 11 bases, in that order; junction bases with no gene match: 9. This CDR3 contains 14 residues. The CDR3: CASSIRTGRQSQHF. The CDR3 DNA follows: TGTGCCAGTAGTATCAGGACAGGGAGACAGTCCCAGCATTTT.

This clonotype has only one observation. This chain joins TRBV29-1 and TRBJ1-1, with 7 bases lining up with TRBD1. The V gene end was trimmed by 7 bases and the J gene end by 1 base; junction bases not matched to a gene: 6. Germline V gives CDR1 SQVTM, CDR2 ANQGSEA. CDR3 length: 13 amino acids. CDR3 region: CSAADRTNTEAFF. The CDR3 coding sequence is TGCAGCGCCGCGGACAGGACGAACACTGAAGCTTTCTTT. Together with reference TRBV29-1 and TRBJ1-1, the CDR3 gives the full variable domain: SAVISQKPSRDICQRGTSLTIQCQVDSQVTMMFWYRQQPGQSLTLIATANQGSEATYESGFVIDKFPISRPNLTFSTLTVSNMSPEDSSIYLCSAADRTNTEAFFGQGTRLTVV.

This clonotype was counted many times. CDR3 region: CASSTLAGEQETQYF. The CDR3 DNA reads TGTGCCAGCTCAACACTAGCGGGGGAGCAAGAGACCCAGTACTTC. The V gene is TRBV18, the J gene TRBJ2-5; 11 bases fit TRBD2. Per germline, CDR1 KGHSH and CDR2 LQKENI. The CDR3 length is 15 residues. V gave up 5 bases and J gave up 2 bases; unmatched junction bases: 4.

This clonotype was seen a few times. J is TRBJ2-7 and V is TRBV5-1, with 10 bases identical to TRBD2. Per the germline V gene, CDR1 is SGHRS and CDR2 is YFSETQ. The CDR3 loop spans 16 amino acids. V lost 4 bases and J lost 4; bases outside the gene matches: 11. CDR3 nucleotide sequence: TGCGCCAGCAGCGAAATGCCGGGACTAGCGTCTTACGAGCAGTACTTC. Its protein is CASSEMPGLASYEQYF.

This chain connects TRBV29-1 to TRBJ1-4, with 10 positions matching TRBD1. The CDR3 sequence is 13 residues long. After removal of 5 bases from V and 7 bases from J, the junction contained 4 bases not matched to a gene. CDR1 and CDR2 (germline): SQVTM, ANQGSEA. The CDR3 loop reads CSVLTGGVEKLFF. The CDR3 bases are TGCAGCGTTTTGACAGGGGGCGTTGAAAAACTGTTTTTT.

J is TRBJ2-7 and V is TRBV11-2; 8 bases agree with TRBD1. Germline V gene sequence: CDR1 SGHAT, CDR2 FQNNGV. The CDR3 totals 16 residues. Germline trimming cut 2 bases from V and 4 bases from J; bases unmatched to any gene: 10. CDR3 protein: CASSLLGTGSRYEQYF. The DNA of the CDR3 is TGTGCCAGCAGCTTACTTGGGACAGGTAGTAGGTACGAGCAGTACTTC.

The chain uses TRBV6-2 or TRBV6-3 and TRBJ1-5, with TRBD1 matching 8 bases. CDR3 length: 15 amino acids. J was trimmed by 3 bases and V by 6 bases; bases with no gene match: 7. Germline V gene lookup returns CDR1 MNHEY and CDR2 SVGEGT. In DNA form, the CDR3 reads TGTGCCAGCAGAGACGGACAGGGTGTCAATCAGCCCCAGCATTTT. This translates into CASRDGQGVNQPQHF.

The chain is built from TRBV6-5 and TRBJ2-3; the D is unclear. V dropped 2 bases and J dropped 0 bases, with 9 bases sitting between them. Germline assignment: CDR1 MNHEY and CDR2 SVGAGI. This CDR3 comprises 15 residues. The DNA of the CDR3 is TGTGCCAGCAGTTACAATGACCCTAGCACAGATACGCAGTATTTT. Translated, it gives CASSYNDPSTDTQYF.

Many counts were recorded for this clonotype. This chain connects TRBV7-6 to TRBJ2-2; 12 bases are a match to TRBD2. This CDR3 spans 20 amino acids. V was pared by 3 bases and J by 4 bases, with 15 bases of the junction left unmatched. In germline, CDR1 is SGHVS, CDR2 FNYEAQ. CDR3 region: CASSFPKGASGGAITGELFF. In nucleotides, the CDR3 is TGTGCCAGCAGCTTCCCGAAAGGGGCTAGCGGGGGGGCCATCACCGGGGAGCTGTTTTTT. The full variable domain, in which reference TRBV7-6 and TRBJ2-2 provide the parts outside the CDR3, is GAGVSQSPRYKVTKRGQDVALRCDPISGHVSLYWYRQALGQGPEFLTYFNYEAQQDKSGLPNDRFSAERPEGSISTLTIQRTEQRDSAMYRCASSFPKGASGGAITGELFFGEGSRLTVL.

This clonotype was counted at least ten times. The V and J genes are TRBV4-3 and TRBJ2-5; the D is unclear. Trimming stripped 0 bases from V and 2 bases from J, with 10 bases between. The CDR3 extends over 15 amino acids. From germline, CDR1 is LGHNA and CDR2 YSLEER. DNA of the CDR3: TGCGCCAGCAGCCAAGATCTTCGGCAGCAAGAGACCCAGTACTTC. Its protein is CASSQDLRQQETQYF.

The chain couples TRBV10-3 to TRBJ1-5; a weak D match, TRBD1 (6 bases). V was cut by 0 bases and J by 5 bases, with 11 bases left in between. The CDR3 covers 15 residues. CDR1 and CDR2 (germline): ENHRY, SYGVKD. The CDR3 sequence is CAISESAGADQPQHF. The CDR3 nucleotides are TGTGCCATCAGTGAGTCCGCAGGGGCGGATCAGCCCCAGCATTTT.

This chain uses TRBV6-2 or TRBV6-3 with TRBJ2-2; 9 bases are shared with TRBD1. The CDR3 extends over 16 amino acids. The J segment lost 6 bases and the V segment lost 2 bases, leaving 7 bases of the junction unmatched. CDR1 and CDR2 from the germline V gene are MNHEY and SVGEGT. The CDR3: CASSYQGQGMPGELFF. CDR3 coding DNA: TGTGCCAGCAGTTACCAAGGACAGGGGATGCCCGGGGAGCTGTTTTTT.

This clonotype was counted ten times or more. The chain joins TRBV12-5 to TRBJ2-2, with 8 nucleotides matching TRBD1. CDR3 length: 17 amino acids. CDR1 is LGHNT, CDR2 FRNRAP, per germline. The junction had 13 bases not matched to a gene; V was cut back by 5 bases and J by 5 bases. The CDR3 spells CASGPDRVYVSTGELFF. CDR3 nucleotides: TGTGCTAGTGGTCCGGACAGGGTCTATGTATCGACCGGGGAGCTGTTTTTT.

This sequence joins TRBV7-2 and TRBJ2-4, with D maybe TRBD2 (5 bases). The CDR3 is 12 amino acids. Germline V gene data show CDR1 as SGHTA and CDR2 as FQGNSA. V lost 5 bases and J 8 bases, leaving 10 bases between the germline ends. The CDR3: CASSLDLHIQYF. CDR3 DNA sequence: TGTGCCAGCAGCCTGGACTTGCACATTCAGTACTTC.